The rows below give T cell receptor beta chains drawn from one sample of a study of cytomegalovirus exposure and HLA in healthy donors. Method: immunoSEQ multiplex PCR; TCRdb's copy keeps in-frame clones and lacks some. The sample holds tens of thousands of clones, around 94% seen once. The material sequenced was PBMCs. These receptors all stem from a woman under 30 in good health and CMV-seropositive. Both conserved end residues are trimmed from each CDR3. The D gene is left open where the match is weak.

d_call	v_call	j_call	cdr3_aa
.	TRBV15	TRBJ2-4	ATSRDPGGDIQY
.	TRBV11-2	TRBJ1-1	ASSPGPRAEAF
TRBD1	TRBV30	TRBJ2-7	AWTGGPSYEQY
.	TRBV5-5	TRBJ1-2	ASSLGHHRVVNYGYT
.	TRBV4-3	TRBJ2-2	ASSQGGGGLRTGELF
.	TRBV30	TRBJ2-1	AWSVAGFNNEQF
TRBD2	TRBV7-2	TRBJ2-5	ASSSQSGGIGTQY
.	TRBV10-3	TRBJ1-1	AIRRRGENTEAF
TRBD1	TRBV2	TRBJ1-2	ASRHAVGQGSYGYT
TRBD1	TRBV27	TRBJ2-1	ASTESGQGYEQF
TRBD2	TRBV5-1	TRBJ2-7	ASSLSSLTAGGVNEQY
.	TRBV5-4	TRBJ2-1	ASSRDTNEQF
.	TRBV5-4	TRBJ2-7	ASSQGLNQNEQY
TRBD1	TRBV5-1	TRBJ2-5	ASRPPGQGRLETQY
TRBD1	TRBV27	TRBJ2-3	ASEPKTGPITDTQY
TRBD2	TRBV30	TRBJ2-1	AWSFRTSGRDNYNEQF
TRBD1	TRBV7-2	TRBJ2-3	ASSLDRVNTQY
TRBD1	TRBV7-9	TRBJ2-6	ASSTDREAGANVLT
.	TRBV11-3	TRBJ1-3	ASSKRSKHTIY
.	TRBV7-8	TRBJ2-7	ASSLLREPYEQY
.	TRBV19	TRBJ1-2	ASSIDREKDDYGYT
.	TRBV7-9	TRBJ2-1	ASSTVPEGEQF
TRBD2	TRBV7-8	TRBJ2-7	ASSPTLAGVSYEQY
TRBD2	TRBV15	TRBJ2-2	ATSPRTSGVGELF
TRBD1	TRBV28	TRBJ2-7	ASSSRDRGYEQY
TRBD1	TRBV10-3	TRBJ1-4	AISEGQGRNEKLF
.	TRBV2	TRBJ2-7	ASSEGTQGRYEQY
.	TRBV27	TRBJ2-3	ASSTHRDTQY
TRBD2	TRBV7-6	TRBJ2-7	ASSLGGLAWSSYEQY
TRBD1	TRBV6-5	TRBJ1-6	ASSYSGQRNSPLH
TRBD1	TRBV7-6	TRBJ2-2	ASSYRTGNTGELF